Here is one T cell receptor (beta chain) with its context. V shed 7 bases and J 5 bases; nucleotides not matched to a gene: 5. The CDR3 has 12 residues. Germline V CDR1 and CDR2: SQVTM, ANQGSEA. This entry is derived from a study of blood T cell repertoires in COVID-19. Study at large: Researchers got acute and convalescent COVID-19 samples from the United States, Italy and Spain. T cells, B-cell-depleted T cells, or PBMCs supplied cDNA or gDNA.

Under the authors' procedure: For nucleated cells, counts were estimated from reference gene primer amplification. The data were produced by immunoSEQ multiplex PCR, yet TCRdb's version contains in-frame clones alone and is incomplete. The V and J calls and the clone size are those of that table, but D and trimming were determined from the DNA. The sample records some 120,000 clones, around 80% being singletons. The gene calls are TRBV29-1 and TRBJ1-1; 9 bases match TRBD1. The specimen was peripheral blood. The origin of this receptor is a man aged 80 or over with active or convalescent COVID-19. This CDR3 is CSGGQGGTEAFF. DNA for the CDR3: TGCAGCGGGGGACAGGGCGGAACTGAAGCTTTCTTT.